This is a list of T cell receptor beta chains from one sample in a study of early T cells in non-severe SARS-CoV-2 infection. TCRdb independently ran MiXCR on the 5' RACE reads; one entry per CDR3 protein. The sample contains about 80,000 distinct CDR3 sequences, about 12% of which appear only once. The sample consisted of whole blood, taken at baseline. Receptors originate from an adult who was a healthcare worker with PCR-confirmed SARS-CoV-2 infection or an uninfected control (not recorded which). The donor label of this sample is uncertain. Each CDR3 is given with its conserved first and last residue. D genes are given only for firm matches. Clone size is not always given. Where it is, it says once, few, many or a class for expanded clones.

TRBJ1-5	.	.	TRBV6-2/TRBV6-3	TGTGCCAGCAGTTACCGATTTAGGGACGGGGGCAATCAGCCCCAGCATTTT	CASSYRFRDGGNQPQHF
TRBJ2-7	.	TRBD2	TRBV7-3	TGTGCCAGCAGCTCGATATGGACTAGCCCCTACGAGCAGTACTTC	CASSSIWTSPYEQYF
TRBJ2-1	.	.	TRBV2	TGTGCCACCCCTAGCGCCAATGAGCAGTTCTTC	CATPSANEQFF
TRBJ2-3	few	TRBD1	TRBV2	TGTGCCAGCAGTCCAACAGGGGTTGGGACAGATACGCAGTATTTT	CASSPTGVGTDTQYF
TRBJ2-5	many	.	TRBV12-3/TRBV12-4	TGTGCCAGCAGTTTCCCGGGAGTTCCAGAGACCCAGTACTTC	CASSFPGVPETQYF
TRBJ2-5	many	TRBD2	TRBV10-3	TGTGCCATCAGTGAGTCTAGCGGGGGTCGAGAGACCCAGTACTTC	CAISESSGGRETQYF
TRBJ2-3	many	TRBD1	TRBV10-3	TGTGCCATCAGGCAGCTCCAGACAGGGGTGGATACGCAGTATTTT	CAIRQLQTGVDTQYF
TRBJ2-7	few	.	TRBV7-2	TGTGCCAGCAGCTCGCGTTTCGAGCAGTACTTC	CASSSRFEQYF
TRBJ2-2	many	.	TRBV11-2	TGTGCCAGCAGTACAACTCAGGGACGGAAAACAACCGGGGAGCTGTTTTTT	CASSTTQGRKTTGELFF
TRBJ2-1	few	.	TRBV18	TGTGCCAGCTCACCGACGGGGCTAGCGAGATACAATGAGCAGTTCTTC	CASSPTGLARYNEQFF
TRBJ2-4	.	.	TRBV10-2	TGCGCCAGCAACCCCGCGAGTGAAGTCGGAAACATTCAGTACTTC	CASNPASEVGNIQYF
TRBJ2-1	few	.	TRBV14	TGTGCCAGCAGCCAAGATAATGGGATCGAGCAGTTCTTC	CASSQDNGIEQFF
TRBJ1-2	.	.	TRBV27	TGTGCCAGCAGTTTATCGAGGACCGCAGGGCGCAACTATGGCTACACCTTC	CASSLSRTAGRNYGYTF
TRBJ2-3	many	.	TRBV20-1	TGCAGTGCAGGGGCTAGCGACGCAAATACGCAGTATTTT	CSAGASDANTQYF
TRBJ1-6	few	.	TRBV5-1	TGCGCCAGCAGCCCGGACAGCTCCTATAATTCACCCCTCCACTTT	CASSPDSSYNSPLHF
TRBJ1-1	few	.	TRBV3-1	TGTGCCTCCCAGAGGGGCCAGACTGAAGCTTTCTTT	CASQRGQTEAFF
TRBJ2-1	.	.	TRBV12-3/TRBV12-4	TGTGCCAGCAGACGTCCCCACATTCGGGACGGGGGTCGGAATGAGCAGTTCTTC	CASRRPHIRDGGRNEQFF
TRBJ2-7	few	TRBD2	TRBV12-3/TRBV12-4	TGTGCCAGCAGTTATGGCGGGGGTGAGCAGTACTTC	CASSYGGGEQYF
TRBJ2-5	many	.	TRBV18	TGTGCCAGCTCACCGGTCGTCCAAGAGACCCAGTACTTC	CASSPVVQETQYF
TRBJ1-2	many	.	TRBV12-3/TRBV12-4	TGTGCCAGCAGTTTGAGGCGGGAACTGATGCGTCTCAACTATGGCTACACCTTC	CASSLRRELMRLNYGYTF
TRBJ2-5	many	.	TRBV21-1	TGTGCCAGCAGCAGGATTCGGGTCGACGAGGGAGAGACCCAGTACTTC	CASSRIRVDEGETQYF
TRBJ2-7	few	TRBD1	TRBV27	TGTGCCAGCACTCCTAGGGACAGGGGAATCGAGCAGTACTTC	CASTPRDRGIEQYF
TRBJ2-1	.	TRBD2	TRBV24-1	TGTGCCACCAGTTGGGGCGGGGGGAAGGATGAGCAGTTCTTC	CATSWGGGKDEQFF
TRBJ2-7	many	.	TRBV27	TGTGCCAGCAGTCCGAAGGGGGAGGGGAGGCAGTACTTC	CASSPKGEGRQYF
TRBJ2-7	.	.	TRBV27	TGTGCCAGCAGTACAAGCCCGCACAGGTCCTCCTACGAGCAGTACTTC	CASSTSPHRSSYEQYF
TRBJ2-1	.	.	TRBV29-1	TGCAGCGTTGAAGGAGTAGGCAGCAGATCCTACAATGAGCAGTTCTTC	CSVEGVGSRSYNEQFF
TRBJ2-1	many	.	TRBV5-1	TGCGCCAGCAGCTTCGTCGCGAGCTCCTACAATGAGCAGTTCTTC	CASSFVASSYNEQFF
TRBJ2-1	many	TRBD1	TRBV19	TGTGCCAGTAGTATCGGGACAGTCAATGAGCAGTTCTTC	CASSIGTVNEQFF
TRBJ2-7	.	.	TRBV7-9	TGTGCCAGCGCGAGTCCCTACGAGCAGTACTTC	CASASPYEQYF
TRBJ2-3	many	.	TRBV7-2	TGTGCCAGCAGCTCACTCGTTTCCGGGACGACAGATACGCAGTATTTT	CASSSLVSGTTDTQYF
TRBJ2-5	many	.	TRBV2	TGTGCCAGCAGTGAAGCGTCGGGTGAAGCAGGGACCCAGTACTTC	CASSEASGEAGTQYF
TRBJ1-1	many	TRBD1	TRBV4-1	TGCGCCAGCAGCCGCGGACAGGGAGGAGGAAGCACTGAAGCTTTCTTT	CASSRGQGGGSTEAFF
TRBJ1-6	few	TRBD1	TRBV3-1	TGTGCCAGCAGCCAGACAGGGGAAGGTTTAAATTCACCCCTCCACTTT	CASSQTGEGLNSPLHF
TRBJ2-7	.	.	TRBV12-3/TRBV12-4	TGTGCCAGCAGTTTAGGGCTCTTCAACTACGAGCAGTACTTC	CASSLGLFNYEQYF
TRBJ2-7	.	.	TRBV20-1	TGCAGTGCTAGAGATCCGGCGGGGCCCAACGAGCAGTACTTC	CSARDPAGPNEQYF
TRBJ2-3	few	TRBD1	TRBV27	TGTGCCAGCAGTCGGGACAGCCGCACAGATACGCAGTATTTT	CASSRDSRTDTQYF
TRBJ1-1	.	.	TRBV3-1	TGTGCCAGCAGCCTAAGGGGAATCACTGAAGCTTTCTTT	CASSLRGITEAFF
TRBJ1-1	many	.	TRBV21-1	TGTGCCAGCAGCAAAGTCGCGCGACAGGGGGCCATGCACACTGAAGCTTTCTTT	CASSKVARQGAMHTEAFF
TRBJ2-7	.	TRBD2	TRBV7-2	TGTGCCAGCAGCTTACCGGGACTAGCGCTCCGAGGGGCGGAGCAGTACTTC	CASSLPGLALRGAEQYF
TRBJ2-1	few	TRBD2	TRBV20-1	TGCAGTGCTAACAGAGGTACTAGCGGCTCCTACAATGAGCAGTTCTTC	CSANRGTSGSYNEQFF
TRBJ1-2	many	.	TRBV5-5	TGTGCCAGCAGCTCCACTTTCTATGGCTACACCTTC	CASSSTFYGYTF
TRBJ1-1	.	.	TRBV4-2	TGTGCCAGCAGCCAAGGAAGGCGAACAGGAATGAACACTGAAGCTTTCTTT	CASSQGRRTGMNTEAFF
TRBJ1-6	many	.	TRBV9	TGTGCCAGCAGCGCCCTGGTGAGCTCCTATAATTCACCCCTCCACTTT	CASSALVSSYNSPLHF
TRBJ1-1	many	TRBD1	TRBV27	TGTGCCACCCGGGACAGACCGAACACTGAAGCTTTCTTT	CATRDRPNTEAFF
TRBJ2-5	.	.	TRBV7-2	TGTGCCAGCAGCCTCCGTTTAACGGAGACCCAGTACTTC	CASSLRLTETQYF
TRBJ1-2	many	TRBD1	TRBV28	TGTGCCAGCAGATGGACAGGGTTGAGCTATGGCTACACCTTC	CASRWTGLSYGYTF
TRBJ2-1	.	TRBD2	TRBV2	TGTGCCAGCAGTGAAGAAGCGGGAGACTACAATGAGCAGTTCTTC	CASSEEAGDYNEQFF
TRBJ2-1	.	.	TRBV12-5	TGTGCTAGTGCAGAAACGGGGTCCTACAATGAGCAGTTCTTC	CASAETGSYNEQFF
TRBJ2-7	many	TRBD2	TRBV25-1	TGTGCCAGCAGTGAGGGACTAGCGAGCTCCTACGAGCAGTACTTC	CASSEGLASSYEQYF
TRBJ2-5	few	.	TRBV7-2	TGTGCCAGCAGCTTATCTAACCTAGGCCAAGAGACCCAGTACTTC	CASSLSNLGQETQYF
TRBJ1-6	.	TRBD1	TRBV27	TGTGCCAGCAGTCTGTACAGGGGGCGAGATTCACCCCTCCACTTT	CASSLYRGRDSPLHF
TRBJ2-5	many	TRBD2	TRBV18	TGTGCCAGCTCACGTGGACTAGCGGGGGGTCGGGAGACCCAGTACTTC	CASSRGLAGGRETQYF
TRBJ2-4	.	.	TRBV6-5	TGTGCCAGCAGTGTTCGAGGGCCGGGGAACATTCAGTACTTC	CASSVRGPGNIQYF
TRBJ1-5	.	.	TRBV2	TGTGCCAGCAGTGAAGGCCCGGAGCCCCAGCATTTT	CASSEGPEPQHF
TRBJ2-1	few	TRBD1	TRBV10-3	TGTGCCATCAGGGCCCGGACAGGGGCCTACAATGAGCAGTTCTTC	CAIRARTGAYNEQFF
TRBJ2-5	.	TRBD1	TRBV20-1	TGCAGTGCTAGCTCCTGGACAGGGGAAGAGACCCAGTACTTC	CSASSWTGEETQYF
TRBJ1-5	.	.	TRBV2	TGTGCCAGCAGTGAAATGCAGAAGGCCCAGCATTTT	CASSEMQKAQHF
TRBJ1-2	few	.	TRBV11-2	TGTGCCAGCAGCTCCCTGTGGAGGGGGACCTATGGCTACACCTTC	CASSSLWRGTYGYTF
TRBJ2-1	few	TRBD1	TRBV28	TGTGCCAGCAGCCCACCGACAGGGTTCGGTGAGCAGTTCTTC	CASSPPTGFGEQFF